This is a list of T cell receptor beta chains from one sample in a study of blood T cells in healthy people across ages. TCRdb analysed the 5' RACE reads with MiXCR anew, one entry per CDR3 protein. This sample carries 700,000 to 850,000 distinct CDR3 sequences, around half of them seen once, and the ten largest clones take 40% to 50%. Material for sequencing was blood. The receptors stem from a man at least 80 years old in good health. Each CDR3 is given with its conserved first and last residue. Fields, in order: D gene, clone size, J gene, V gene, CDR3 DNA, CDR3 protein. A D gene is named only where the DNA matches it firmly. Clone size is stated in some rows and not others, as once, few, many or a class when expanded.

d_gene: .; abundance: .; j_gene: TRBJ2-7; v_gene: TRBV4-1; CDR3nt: TGCGCCTGCAGCCACACAGGGGACTCCTACGTGCAGTACTTC; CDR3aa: CACSHTGDSYVQYF
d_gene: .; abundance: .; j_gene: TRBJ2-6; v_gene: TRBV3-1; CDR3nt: TGTGCCAGCAGCCGATTAGGGGCCAACGTCCTGACTTTC; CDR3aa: CASSRLGANVLTF
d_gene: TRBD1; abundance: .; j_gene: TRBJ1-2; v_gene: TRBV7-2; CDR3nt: TGTGCCAGCAGCGTGGGACAGGGAACCTATGGCTACACCTTC; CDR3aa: CASSVGQGTYGYTF
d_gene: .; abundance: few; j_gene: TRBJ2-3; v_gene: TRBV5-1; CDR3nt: TGCGCCAGCAGCTTGACAGGGTTTAAGGGATACGCGTATTTT; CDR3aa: CASSLTGFKGYAYF
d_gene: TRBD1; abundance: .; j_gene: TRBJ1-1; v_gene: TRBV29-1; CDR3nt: TGCAGCGTGAGGGGGACAGGCGCGAACACTGAAGCTTTCTTT; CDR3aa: CSVRGTGANTEAFF
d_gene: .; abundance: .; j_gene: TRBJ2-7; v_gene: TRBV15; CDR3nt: TGTGCCACCAGCTTAGAGATAGGGACTTCCTACGAGCAGTACTTC; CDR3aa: CATSLEIGTSYEQYF
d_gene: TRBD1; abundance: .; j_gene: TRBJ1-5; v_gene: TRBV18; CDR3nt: TGTGCCAGCTCACCGGCCGGGACAGGGTTAGGTCAGCCCCAGCATTTT; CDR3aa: CASSPAGTGLGQPQHF
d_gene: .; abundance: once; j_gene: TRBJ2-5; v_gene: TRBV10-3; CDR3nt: TGTGCCACGGAACCTGGTGGGGGGCAACGGGTGGAGACCCAGTACTTC; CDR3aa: CATEPGGGQRVETQYF
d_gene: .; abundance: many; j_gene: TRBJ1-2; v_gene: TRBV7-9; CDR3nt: TGTGCCAGCAGCCCCATCTTAGCTAACTATGGCTACACCTTC; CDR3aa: CASSPILANYGYTF
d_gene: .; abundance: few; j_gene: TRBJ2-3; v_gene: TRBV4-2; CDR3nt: TGTGCCAGCAGCCAAGTAAGAACAGATACGCAGTATTTT; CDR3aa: CASSQVRTDTQYF
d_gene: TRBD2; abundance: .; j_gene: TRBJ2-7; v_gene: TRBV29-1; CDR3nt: TGCAGCGTCAATCCGGGGGAGGGGTACGAGCAGTACTTC; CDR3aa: CSVNPGEGYEQYF
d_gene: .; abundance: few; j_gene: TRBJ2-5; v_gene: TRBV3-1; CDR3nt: TGTGCCAGCAGCCAAGATCCGGTCACCCAAGAGACCCAGTACTTC; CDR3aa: CASSQDPVTQETQYF
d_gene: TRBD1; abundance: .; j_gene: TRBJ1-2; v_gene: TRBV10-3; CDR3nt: TGTGCCATCAGTGAGCCCCGGACAGGGGGCGCGACCTTCAACTATGGCTACACCTTC; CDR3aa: CAISEPRTGGATFNYGYTF
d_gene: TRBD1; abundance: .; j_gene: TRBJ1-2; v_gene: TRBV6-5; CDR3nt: TGTGCCAGCAGCCGGACAGGGGCGGTTTATGGCTACACCTTC; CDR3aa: CASSRTGAVYGYTF
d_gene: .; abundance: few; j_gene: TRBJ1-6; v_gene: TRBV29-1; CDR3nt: TGCAGCGTTGCAAGTCAATATAATTCACCCCTCCACTTT; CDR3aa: CSVASQYNSPLHF
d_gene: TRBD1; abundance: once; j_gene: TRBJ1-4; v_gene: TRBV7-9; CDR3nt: TGTGCCAGCAGCTTAGCGGGCACAGGGGCTAATGAAAAACTGTTTTTT; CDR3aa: CASSLAGTGANEKLFF
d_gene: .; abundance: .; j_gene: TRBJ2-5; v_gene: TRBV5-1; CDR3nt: TGCGCCAGCAGCCCCCTTGGAGGGGCGAACCAAGAGACCCAGTACTTC; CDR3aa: CASSPLGGANQETQYF
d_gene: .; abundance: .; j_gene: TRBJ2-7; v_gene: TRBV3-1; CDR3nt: TGTGCCAGCAGCCAAGATTTGGGCGGCGGGGTCGAGCAGTACTTC; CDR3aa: CASSQDLGGGVEQYF
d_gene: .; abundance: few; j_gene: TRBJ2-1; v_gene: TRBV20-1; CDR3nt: TGCAGTGCGTCGGGTCCGACAGTTGAGCAGTTCTTC; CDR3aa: CSASGPTVEQFF
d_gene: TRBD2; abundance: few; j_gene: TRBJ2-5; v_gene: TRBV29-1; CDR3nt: TGCAGCGGGAGGGTAGCGGGAGGGGAGACCCAGTACTTC; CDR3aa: CSGRVAGGETQYF
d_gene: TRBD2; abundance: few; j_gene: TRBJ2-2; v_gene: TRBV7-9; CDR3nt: TGTGCCAGCAGCTTATTCTTAGCGGGGAACACCGGGGAGCTGTTTTTT; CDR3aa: CASSLFLAGNTGELFF
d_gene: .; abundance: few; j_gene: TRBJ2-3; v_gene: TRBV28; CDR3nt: TGTGCCAGCAGTCCAAGTGTTGGGCTTACGCAGTATTTT; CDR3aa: CASSPSVGLTQYF
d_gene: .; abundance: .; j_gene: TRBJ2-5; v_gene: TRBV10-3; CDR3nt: TGTGCCATCAGTGAACCGGGAGTGAGCCAAGAGACCCAGTACTTC; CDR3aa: CAISEPGVSQETQYF
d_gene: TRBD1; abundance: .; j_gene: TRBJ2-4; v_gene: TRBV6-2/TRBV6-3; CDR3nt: TGTGCCAGCAGTTACAGAGCGACAGGGGCCACTCTAGCCAAAAACATTCAGTACTTC; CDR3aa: CASSYRATGATLAKNIQYF
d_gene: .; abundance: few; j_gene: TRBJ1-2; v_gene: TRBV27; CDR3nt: TGTGCCCGCCACAGTCCACCGGACGGCTACACCTTC; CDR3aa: CARHSPPDGYTF
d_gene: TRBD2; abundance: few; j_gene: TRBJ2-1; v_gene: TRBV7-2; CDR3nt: TGTGCCAGCAGCTTAGTGGGCGGGAGGGCCATGGATGAGCAGTTCTTC; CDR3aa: CASSLVGGRAMDEQFF
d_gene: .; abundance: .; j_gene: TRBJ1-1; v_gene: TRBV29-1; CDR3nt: TGCAGCGGATACCTGGACGGGACACCGAACACTGAAGCTTTCTTT; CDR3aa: CSGYLDGTPNTEAFF
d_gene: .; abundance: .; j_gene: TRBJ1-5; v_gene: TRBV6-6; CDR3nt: TGTGCCAGCAGTGACTCTGGGGGGATGGCGCCCCAGCATTTT; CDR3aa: CASSDSGGMAPQHF
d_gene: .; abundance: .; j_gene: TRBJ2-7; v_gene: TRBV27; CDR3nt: TGTGCCAGCAGTTCTGGAGAGTATTCTGGCGAGCAGTACTTC; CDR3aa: CASSSGEYSGEQYF
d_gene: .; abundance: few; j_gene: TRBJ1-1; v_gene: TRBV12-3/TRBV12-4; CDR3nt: TGTGCCAGCAGTTTAATGCCGACAGGGAACACTGAAGCTTTCTTT; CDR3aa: CASSLMPTGNTEAFF
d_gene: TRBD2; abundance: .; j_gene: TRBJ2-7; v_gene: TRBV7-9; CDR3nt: TGTGCCAGCAGCCCAATTAGGCCCGGCGGGAGTAGTTACGAGCAGTACTTC; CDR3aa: CASSPIRPGGSSYEQYF
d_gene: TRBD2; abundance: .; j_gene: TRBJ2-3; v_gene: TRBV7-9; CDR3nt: TGTGCCAGCAGCGCCGGGACTAGCGGCCGGGAAGATACGCAGTATTTT; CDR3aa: CASSAGTSGREDTQYF
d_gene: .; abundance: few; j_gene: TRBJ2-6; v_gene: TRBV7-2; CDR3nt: TGTGCCAGCAGCTTAGTTGCGGGGAACTCTGGGGCCAACGTCCTGACTTTC; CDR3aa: CASSLVAGNSGANVLTF
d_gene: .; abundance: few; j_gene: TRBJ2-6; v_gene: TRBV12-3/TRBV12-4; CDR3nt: TGTGCCAGCAGCCCCTCCGGACCCTACTCTGGGGCCAACGTCCTGACTTTC; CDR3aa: CASSPSGPYSGANVLTF
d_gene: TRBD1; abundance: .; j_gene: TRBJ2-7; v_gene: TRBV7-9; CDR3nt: TGTGCCAGCAGCTCAACCGGGACAGGAGTCTACGAGCAGTACTTC; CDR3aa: CASSSTGTGVYEQYF
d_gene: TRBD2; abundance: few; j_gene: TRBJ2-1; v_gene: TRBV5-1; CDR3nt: TGCGCCAGCAGCTTGTTCGCGGGAGGGGTCTACAATGAGCAGTTCTTC; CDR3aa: CASSLFAGGVYNEQFF
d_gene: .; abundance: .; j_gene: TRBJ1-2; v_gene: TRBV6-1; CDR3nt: TGTGCCAGCACCCACACCCAAGGCCCTAACTATGGCTACACCTTC; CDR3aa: CASTHTQGPNYGYTF
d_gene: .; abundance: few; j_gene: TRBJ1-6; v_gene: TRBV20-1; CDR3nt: TGCAGTGCTAGGGAGGACAGCCGCAAGAATTCACCCCTCCACTTT; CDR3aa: CSAREDSRKNSPLHF
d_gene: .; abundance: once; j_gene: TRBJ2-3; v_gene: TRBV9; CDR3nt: TGTGCCAGCAGCGCCGAGGGGTCCACAGATACGCAGTATTTT; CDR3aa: CASSAEGSTDTQYF
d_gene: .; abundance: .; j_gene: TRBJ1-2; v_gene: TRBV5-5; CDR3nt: TGTGCCAGCAGCTTGGAAGGGAGGGCAGACTATGGCTACACCTTC; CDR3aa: CASSLEGRADYGYTF
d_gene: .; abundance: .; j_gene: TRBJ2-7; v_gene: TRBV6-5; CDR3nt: TGTGCCAGCAGTACAGGAGTCTACGAGCAGTACTTC; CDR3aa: CASSTGVYEQYF
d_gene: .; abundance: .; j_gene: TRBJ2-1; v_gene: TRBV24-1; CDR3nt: TGTGCCACCTTTCCCGCGGAACCCTACAATGAGCAGTTCTTC; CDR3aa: CATFPAEPYNEQFF
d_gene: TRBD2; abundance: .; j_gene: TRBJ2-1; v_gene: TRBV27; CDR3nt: TGTGCCAGCAGGCCGGGAGCGGGGAATGAGCAGTTCTTC; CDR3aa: CASRPGAGNEQFF
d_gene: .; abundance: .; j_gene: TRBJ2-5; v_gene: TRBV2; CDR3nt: TGTGCCAGCAGTGATGGCCGATCGTCCCGCCAGGAGACCCAGTACTTC; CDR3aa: CASSDGRSSRQETQYF
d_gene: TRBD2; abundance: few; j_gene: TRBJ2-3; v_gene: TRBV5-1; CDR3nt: TGCGCCAGCAAGAGACAGGCGGAGACTAGCGGGAACACAGATACGCAGTATTTT; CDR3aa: CASKRQAETSGNTDTQYF
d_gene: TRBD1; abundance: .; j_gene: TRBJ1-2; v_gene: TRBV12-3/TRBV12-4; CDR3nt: TGTGCCAGCACCCAGGGACAGAAAAACTATGGCTACACCTTC; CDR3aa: CASTQGQKNYGYTF
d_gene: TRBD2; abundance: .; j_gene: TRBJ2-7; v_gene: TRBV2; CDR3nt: TGTGCCAGCAGGCCACTAGCGCCCTACGAGCAGTACTTC; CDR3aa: CASRPLAPYEQYF
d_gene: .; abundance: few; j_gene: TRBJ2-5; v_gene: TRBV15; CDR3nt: TGTGCCACCAGCAGAGATTGGGTTGCAGAGACCCAGTACTTC; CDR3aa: CATSRDWVAETQYF
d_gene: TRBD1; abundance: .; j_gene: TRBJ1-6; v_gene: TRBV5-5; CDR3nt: TGTGCCAGCAGCCCAAGGACAGGGGTTAATTCACCCCTCCACTTT; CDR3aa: CASSPRTGVNSPLHF
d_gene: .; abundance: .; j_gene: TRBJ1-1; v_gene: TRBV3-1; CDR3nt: TGTGCCAGCAGCCCCCCCGGGGGAACAACAACTATGAACACTGAAGCTTTCTTT; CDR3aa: CASSPPGGTTTMNTEAFF
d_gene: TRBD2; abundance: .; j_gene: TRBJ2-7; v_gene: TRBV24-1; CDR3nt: TGTGCCACCAGTGACCCGGGACTAGCGGGGGCCTACGAGCAGTACTTC; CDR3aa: CATSDPGLAGAYEQYF